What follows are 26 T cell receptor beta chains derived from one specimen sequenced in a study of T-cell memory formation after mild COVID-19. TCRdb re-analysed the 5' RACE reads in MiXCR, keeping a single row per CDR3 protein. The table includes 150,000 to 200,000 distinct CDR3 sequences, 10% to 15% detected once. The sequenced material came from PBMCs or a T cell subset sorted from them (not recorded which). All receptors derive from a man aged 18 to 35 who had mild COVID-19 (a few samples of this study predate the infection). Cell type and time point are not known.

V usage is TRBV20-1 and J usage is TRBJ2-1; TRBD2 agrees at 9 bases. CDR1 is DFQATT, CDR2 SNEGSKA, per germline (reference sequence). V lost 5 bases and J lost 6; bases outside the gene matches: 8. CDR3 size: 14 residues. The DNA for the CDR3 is TGCAGTGCTCCGCCCGCGGGGGGGCCCAATGAGCAGTTCTTC. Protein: CSAPPAGGPNEQFF.

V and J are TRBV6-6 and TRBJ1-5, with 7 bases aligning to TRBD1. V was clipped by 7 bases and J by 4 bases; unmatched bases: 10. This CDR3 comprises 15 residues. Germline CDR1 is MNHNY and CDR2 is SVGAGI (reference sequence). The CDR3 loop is CASTRRDRVNQPQHF. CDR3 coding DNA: TGTGCCAGCACTCGCCGTGACAGGGTGAATCAGCCCCAGCATTTT.

As DNA, the CDR3 is TGTGCCAGCAGCGTAGCTTCTAGTACCGGCTCTGGAAACACCATATATTTT. As protein: CASSVASSTGSGNTIYF. The rearrangement links TRBV9 to TRBJ1-3; no clear D. Trimming took off 0 bases at V and 0 bases at J, with 13 bases between the two ends. CDR3 length: 17 amino acids. Germline lookup yields CDR1 SGDLS and CDR2 YYNGEE.

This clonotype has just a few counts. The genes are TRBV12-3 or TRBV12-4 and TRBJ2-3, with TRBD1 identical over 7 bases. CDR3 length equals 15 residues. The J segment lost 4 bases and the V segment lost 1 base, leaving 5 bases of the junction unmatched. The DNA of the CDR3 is TGTGCCAGCAGTTTAGTCCAGGGGGTTGCAGATACGCAGTATTTT. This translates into CASSLVQGVADTQYF.

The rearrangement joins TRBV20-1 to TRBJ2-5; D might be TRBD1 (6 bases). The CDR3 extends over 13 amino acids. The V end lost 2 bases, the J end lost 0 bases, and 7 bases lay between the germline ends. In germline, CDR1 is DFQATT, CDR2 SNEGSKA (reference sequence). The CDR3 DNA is TGCAGTGCTAGAACAGGGTACCAAGAGACCCAGTACTTC. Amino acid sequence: CSARTGYQETQYF.

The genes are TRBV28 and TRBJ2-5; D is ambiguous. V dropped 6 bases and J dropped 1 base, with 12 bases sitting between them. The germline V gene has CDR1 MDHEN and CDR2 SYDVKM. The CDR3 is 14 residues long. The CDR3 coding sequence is TGTGCCAGCAGGGTAACGGCTCCCCAAGAGACCCAGTACTTC. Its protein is CASRVTAPQETQYF.

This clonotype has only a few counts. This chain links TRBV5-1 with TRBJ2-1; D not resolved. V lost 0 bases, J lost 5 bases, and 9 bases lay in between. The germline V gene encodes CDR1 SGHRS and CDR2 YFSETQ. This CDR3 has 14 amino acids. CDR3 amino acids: CASSLAAQDNEQFF. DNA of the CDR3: TGCGCCAGCAGCTTGGCTGCGCAGGACAATGAGCAGTTCTTC. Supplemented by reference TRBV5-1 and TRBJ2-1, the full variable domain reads KAGVTQTPRYLIKTRGQQVTLSCSPISGHRSVSWYQQTPGQGLQFLFEYFSETQRNKGNFPGRFSGRQFSNSRSEMNVSTLELGDSALYLCASSLAAQDNEQFFGPGTRLTVL.

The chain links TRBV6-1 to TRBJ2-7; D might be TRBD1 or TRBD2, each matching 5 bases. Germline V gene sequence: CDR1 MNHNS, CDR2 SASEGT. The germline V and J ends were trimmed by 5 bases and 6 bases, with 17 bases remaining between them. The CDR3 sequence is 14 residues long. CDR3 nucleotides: TGTGCCAGCAGTAGGCAGGGAGCTTGGACCGAGCAGTACGTC. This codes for CASSRQGAWTEQYV.

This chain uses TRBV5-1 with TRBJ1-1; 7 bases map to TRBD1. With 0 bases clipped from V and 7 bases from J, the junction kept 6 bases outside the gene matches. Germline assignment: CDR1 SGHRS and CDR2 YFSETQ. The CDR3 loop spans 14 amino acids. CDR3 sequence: CASSLAGQGGEAFF. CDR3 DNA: TGCGCCAGCAGCTTGGCGGGTCAGGGGGGTGAAGCTTTCTTT.

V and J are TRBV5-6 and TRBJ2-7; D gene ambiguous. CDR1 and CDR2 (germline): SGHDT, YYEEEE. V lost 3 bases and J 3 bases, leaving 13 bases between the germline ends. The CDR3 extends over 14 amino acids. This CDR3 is CASSSAGAGYEQYV. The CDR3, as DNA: TGTGCCAGCAGCTCTGCAGGCGCTGGCTACGAGCAGTACGTC.

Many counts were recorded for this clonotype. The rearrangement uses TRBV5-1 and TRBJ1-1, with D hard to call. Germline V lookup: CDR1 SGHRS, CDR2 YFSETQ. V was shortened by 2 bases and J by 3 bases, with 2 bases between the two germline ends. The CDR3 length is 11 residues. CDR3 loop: CASSLDTEAFF. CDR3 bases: TGCGCCAGCAGCTTAGACACTGAAGCTTTCTTT. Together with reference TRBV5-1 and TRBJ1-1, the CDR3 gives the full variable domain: KAGVTQTPRYLIKTRGQQVTLSCSPISGHRSVSWYQQTPGQGLQFLFEYFSETQRNKGNFPGRFSGRQFSNSRSEMNVSTLELGDSALYLCASSLDTEAFFGQGTRLTVV.

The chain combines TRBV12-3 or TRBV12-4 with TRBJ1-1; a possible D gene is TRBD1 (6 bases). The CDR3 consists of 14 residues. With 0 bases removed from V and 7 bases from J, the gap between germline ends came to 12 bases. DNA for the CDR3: TGTGCCAGCAGTTTAGCAGGGGGGGCGAATGAAGCTTTCTTT. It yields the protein CASSLAGGANEAFF.

The CDR3 spells CASSYSGVNSPLHF. In nucleotides, the CDR3 is TGTGCCAGCAGTTACTCGGGCGTAAATTCACCCCTCCACTTT. V and J are TRBV6-5 and TRBJ1-6; D remains ambiguous. Germline CDR1 reads MNHEY; CDR2 reads SVGAGI. This CDR3 contains 14 residues. The V end was cut by 0 bases, the J end by 7 bases, with 7 bases between.

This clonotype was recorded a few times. The CDR3 DNA follows: TGTGCCAGCAGCGTAGTGCCAGGAGGAAGGGGGGAGACCCAGTACTTC. Its protein product is CASSVVPGGRGETQYF. The gene calls are TRBV9 and TRBJ2-5, with D possibly being TRBD1 (6 bases). Germline lookup yields CDR1 SGDLS and CDR2 YYNGEE. V lost 0 bases and J 5 bases, leaving 17 bases between the germline ends. The CDR3 length is 16 residues.

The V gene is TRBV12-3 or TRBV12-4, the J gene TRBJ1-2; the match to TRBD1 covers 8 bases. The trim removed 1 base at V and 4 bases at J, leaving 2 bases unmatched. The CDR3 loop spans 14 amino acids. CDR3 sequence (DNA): TGTGCCAGCAGTTTAGGACAGGGGACCTATGGCTACACCTTC. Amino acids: CASSLGQGTYGYTF.

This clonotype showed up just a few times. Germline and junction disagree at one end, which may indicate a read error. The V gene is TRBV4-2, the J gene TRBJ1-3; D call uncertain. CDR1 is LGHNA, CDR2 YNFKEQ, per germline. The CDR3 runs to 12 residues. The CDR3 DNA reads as TGTGCCAGCGGCCAAAGGGGAAACACCATATATTTT. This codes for CASGQRGNTIYF.

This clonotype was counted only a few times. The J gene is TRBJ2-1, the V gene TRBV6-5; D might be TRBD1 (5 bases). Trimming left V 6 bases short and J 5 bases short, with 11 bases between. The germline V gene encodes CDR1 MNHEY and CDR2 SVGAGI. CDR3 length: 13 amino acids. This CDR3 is CASRRTTNNEQFF. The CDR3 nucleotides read TGTGCCAGCAGACGGACAACCAACAATGAGCAGTTCTTC.

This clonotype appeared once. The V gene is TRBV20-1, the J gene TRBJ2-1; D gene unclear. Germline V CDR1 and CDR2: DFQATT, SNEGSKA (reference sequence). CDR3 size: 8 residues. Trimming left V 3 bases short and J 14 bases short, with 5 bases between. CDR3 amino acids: CSARMEFF. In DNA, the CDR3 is TGCAGTGCTAGGATGGAGTTCTTC.

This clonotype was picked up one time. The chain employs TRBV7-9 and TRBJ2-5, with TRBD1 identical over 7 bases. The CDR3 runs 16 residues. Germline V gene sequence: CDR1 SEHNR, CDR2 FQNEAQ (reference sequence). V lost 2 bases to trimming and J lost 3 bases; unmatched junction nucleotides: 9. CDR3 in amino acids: CASSLLVGTVEETQYF. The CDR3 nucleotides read TGTGCCAGCAGCTTATTGGTAGGGACAGTCGAAGAGACCCAGTACTTC.

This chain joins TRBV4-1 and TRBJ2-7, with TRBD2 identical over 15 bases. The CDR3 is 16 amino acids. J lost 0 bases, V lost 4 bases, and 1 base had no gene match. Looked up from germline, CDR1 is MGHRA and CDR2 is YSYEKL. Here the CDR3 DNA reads TGCGCCAGCAGCCGGGGACTAGCGGGGGGCTCCTACGAGCAGTACTTC. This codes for CASSRGLAGGSYEQYF.

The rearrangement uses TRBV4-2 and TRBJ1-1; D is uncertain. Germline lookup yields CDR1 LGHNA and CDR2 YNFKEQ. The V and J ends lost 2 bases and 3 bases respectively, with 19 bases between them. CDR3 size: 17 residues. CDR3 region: CASSQNDGYLGDTEAFF. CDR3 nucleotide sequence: TGTGCCAGCAGCCAAAACGACGGATACCTCGGGGACACTGAAGCTTTCTTT.

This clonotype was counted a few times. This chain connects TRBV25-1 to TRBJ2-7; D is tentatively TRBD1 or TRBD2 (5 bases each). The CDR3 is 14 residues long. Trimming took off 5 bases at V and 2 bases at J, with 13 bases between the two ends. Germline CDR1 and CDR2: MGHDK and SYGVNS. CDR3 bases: TGTGCCAGCAGTAGAGGGACGGATACCTACGAGCAGTACTTC. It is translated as CASSRGTDTYEQYF.

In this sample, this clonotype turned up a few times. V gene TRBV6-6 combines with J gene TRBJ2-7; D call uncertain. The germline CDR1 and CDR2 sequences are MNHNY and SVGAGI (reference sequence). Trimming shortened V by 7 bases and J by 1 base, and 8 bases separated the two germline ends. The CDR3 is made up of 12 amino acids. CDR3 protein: CASNEYSYEQYF. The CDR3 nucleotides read TGTGCCAGCAATGAGTATTCCTACGAGCAGTACTTC.

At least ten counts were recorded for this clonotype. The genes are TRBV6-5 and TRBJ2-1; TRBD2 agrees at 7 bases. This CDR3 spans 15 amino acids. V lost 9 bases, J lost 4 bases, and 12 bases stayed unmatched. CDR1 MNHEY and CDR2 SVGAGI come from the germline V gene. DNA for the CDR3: TGTGCCAGTGGGGGGGGGAGGTCCCTTTACAATGAGCAGTTCTTC. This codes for CASGGGRSLYNEQFF.

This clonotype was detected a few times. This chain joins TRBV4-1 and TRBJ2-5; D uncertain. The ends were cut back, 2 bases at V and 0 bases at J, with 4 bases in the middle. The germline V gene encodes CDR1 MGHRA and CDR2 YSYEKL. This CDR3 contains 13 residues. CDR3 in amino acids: CASSQSYQETQYF. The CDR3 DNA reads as TGCGCCAGCAGCCAATCGTACCAAGAGACCCAGTACTTC.

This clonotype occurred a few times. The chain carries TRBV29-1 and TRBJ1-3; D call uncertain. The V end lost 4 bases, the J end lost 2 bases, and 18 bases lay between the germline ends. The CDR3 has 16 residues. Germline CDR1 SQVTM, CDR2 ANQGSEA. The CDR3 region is CSVAEAMVAAGNTIYF. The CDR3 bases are TGCAGCGTTGCAGAGGCCATGGTCGCCGCTGGAAACACCATATATTTT.